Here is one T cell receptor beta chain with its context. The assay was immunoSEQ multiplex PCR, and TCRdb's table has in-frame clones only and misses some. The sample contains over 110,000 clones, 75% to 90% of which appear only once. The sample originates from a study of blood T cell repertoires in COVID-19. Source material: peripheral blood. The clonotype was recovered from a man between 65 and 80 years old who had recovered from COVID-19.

The CDR3 loop is CASSQEAGRAGSYEQYF. The CDR3 DNA reads as TGTGCCAGCAGCCAAGAAGCGGGGAGGGCCGGCTCCTACGAGCAGTACTTC. The gene calls are TRBV4-2 and TRBJ2-7; 7 nucleotides agree with TRBD2. This CDR3 has 17 amino acids. Germline CDR1 LGHNA, CDR2 YNFKEQ. V lost 0 bases, J lost 0 bases, and 8 bases stayed unmatched.